The TCR beta chain under discussion was sequenced for a study of early T cells in non-severe SARS-CoV-2 infection. At the level of the study: The sequenced material was bulk RNA from unsorted whole blood, and its chains were unpaired.

Molecules of cDNA were individually given unique molecular identifiers that were attached to them. TCRdb processed the 5' RACE reads anew with MiXCR; each CDR3 protein has one entry. The sample consists of about 35,000 distinct CDR3 sequences, about 5.5% of them appearing once. The CDR3 runs 16 residues. V lost 4 bases, J lost 6 bases, and 13 bases stayed unmatched. Germline V gene lookup returns CDR1 SGHTA and CDR2 FQGNSA. This clonotype was detected many times. The chain carries TRBV7-2 and TRBJ2-5; 8 nucleotides agree with TRBD1. Sample: whole blood, taken at baseline. The receptor was derived from an adult who was a healthcare worker with PCR-confirmed SARS-CoV-2 infection or an uninfected control (not recorded which). The CDR3 sequence is CASSSGQGPGEKTQYF. CDR3 nucleotide sequence: TGTGCCAGCAGCTCTGGACAGGGACCGGGTGAAAAGACCCAGTACTTC.